This paragraph reports one T cell receptor (beta chain). Data came from immunoSEQ multiplex PCR; TCRdb stores just in-frame clones and leaves some out. The sample yields 350,000 or so clones, approximately 86% seen once. This specimen belongs to a study of blood T cell repertoires in COVID-19. In the study overall: The United States, Italy and Spain supplied acute and convalescent COVID-19 samples. From T cells, B-cell-depleted T cells, or PBMCs came the material, which was cDNA or gDNA.

Living in 24 US areas, the participants were between roughly 18 and 89 years of age. The material sequenced was PBMCs or T cells enriched from blood (not recorded which). This receptor was obtained from a woman in her forties with acute COVID-19.

The CDR3 DNA reads as TGCGCCAGCAGCCAAAACCCACAGGTGGTGCGAAACACCATATATTTT. It translates to CASSQNPQVVRNTIYF. The rearrangement links TRBV4-3 to TRBJ1-3; maybe TRBD1 (5 bases). Germline lookup yields CDR1 LGHNA and CDR2 YSLEER. This CDR3 comprises 16 residues. V was trimmed by 2 bases and J by 5 bases, leaving 16 bases between them.